This T cell receptor (beta chain) was recovered during a study of blood T cell repertoires in COVID-19. About the research overall: PBMCs, B-cell-depleted T cells, or T cells were the source of the cDNA or gDNA that made up the material.

This clone occurred once. Other DNA sequences within the sample encode an identical CDR3. Participants spanned ages roughly 18 to 95 years and resided in 24 US areas. Authors' processing steps: For nucleated cells, counts were estimated from reference gene primer amplification. Repertoires were generated with immunoSEQ multiplex PCR, while TCRdb's copy carries only in-frame clones and drops some. The V and J calls and clone size were taken over from that table, and D and trimming were inferred from the DNA. The sample shows approximately 330,000 clones, approximately 86% of them seen only once. Trimming stripped 1 base from V and 0 bases from J, with 10 bases between. CDR1 is SGHAT and CDR2 is FQNNGV in the germline V gene. CDR3 length equals 16 residues.

The sequenced sample was PBMCs or T cells enriched from blood (not recorded which). The TCR comes from a woman aged 40 to 49 with acute COVID-19. This sequence joins TRBV11-2 and TRBJ2-1, with D hard to call. CDR3 region: CASSLGAKSSYNEQFF. The CDR3 region has the DNA TGTGCCAGCAGCTTAGGCGCAAAGAGCTCCTACAATGAGCAGTTCTTC.